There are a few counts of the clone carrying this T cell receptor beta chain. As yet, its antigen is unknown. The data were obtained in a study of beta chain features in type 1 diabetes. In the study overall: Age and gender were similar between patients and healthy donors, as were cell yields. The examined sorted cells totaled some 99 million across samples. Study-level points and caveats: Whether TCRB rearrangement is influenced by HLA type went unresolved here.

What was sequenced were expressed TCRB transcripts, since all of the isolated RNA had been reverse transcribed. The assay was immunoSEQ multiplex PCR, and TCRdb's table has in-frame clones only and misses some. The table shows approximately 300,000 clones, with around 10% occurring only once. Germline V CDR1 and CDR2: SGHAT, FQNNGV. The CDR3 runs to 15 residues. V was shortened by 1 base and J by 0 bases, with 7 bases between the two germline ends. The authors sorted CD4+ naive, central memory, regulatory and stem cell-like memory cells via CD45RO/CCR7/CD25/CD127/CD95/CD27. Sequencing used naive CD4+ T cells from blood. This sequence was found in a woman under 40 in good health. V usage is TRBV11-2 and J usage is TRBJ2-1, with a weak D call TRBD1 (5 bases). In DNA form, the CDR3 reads TGTGCCAGCAGCTTAGTGCAGGGCTCCTACAATGAGCAGTTCTTC. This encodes CASSLVQGSYNEQFF.